This T cell receptor (beta chain) came from a study of cytomegalovirus exposure and HLA in healthy donors. Broader study findings: Researchers reported that three CMV-associated chains were confirmed in vitro as CMV antigen-specific.

V lost 3 bases and J 1 base, leaving 6 bases between the germline ends. There are 13 residues in the CDR3. Germline-derived CDR1 and CDR2 are SGHVS and FNYEAQ. The primer mix had 60 Vbeta and 13 Jbeta primers. Generated by immunoSEQ multiplex PCR, the TCRdb table keeps only in-frame clones and is missing some. The sample includes about 160,000 clones, 65% to 80% seen only once; the top ten take roughly 2%. With regard to this clone: Its target is unknown.

The chain employs TRBV7-6 and TRBJ1-1; D is perhaps TRBD1 (5 bases). The TCR was taken from a female donor in good health and CMV-seronegative. The sample was PBMCs. The CDR3 region has the DNA TGTGCCAGCAGCTTCGGGGGGAACACTGAAGCTTTCTTT. It codes for CASSFGGNTEAFF.